A selection of T cell receptor beta chains follows, all from one sample in a study of blood T cell repertoires in COVID-19. TCRdb keeps only in-frame clones here, not all; method: immunoSEQ multiplex PCR. The table includes about 360,000 clones, around 84% detected once. Source material: peripheral blood. The source is a human donor in a cohort sampled during active COVID-19. The CDR3 runs from the conserved cysteine through the conserved F or W. Each record gives: D gene, clone size, J gene, V gene, CDR3 protein, CDR3 DNA. The D gene is left open where the match is weak. Not all rows give a size; the values are once, few, many and, for expanded clones, a class.

. | . | TRBJ1-5 | TRBV10-3 | CAIRDTTWVNNQPQHF | TGTGCCATCAGGGACACAACCTGGGTGAACAATCAGCCCCAGCATTTT
. | . | TRBJ2-4 | TRBV6-5 | CATGEIAKNIQYF | TGTGCCACCGGGGAGATAGCCAAAAACATTCAGTACTTC
. | . | TRBJ2-2 | TRBV7-2 | CASSLVQGFTGELFF | TGTGCCAGCAGCTTAGTTCAGGGGTTCACCGGGGAGCTGTTTTTT
. | . | TRBJ2-1 | TRBV7-9 | CASSPPPQEQFF | TGTGCCAGCAGCCCCCCACCACAGGAGCAGTTCTTC
. | . | TRBJ2-5 | TRBV28 | CASSLALQGSGETQYF | TGTGCCAGCAGTCTGGCCCTACAGGGATCAGGAGAGACCCAGTACTTC
TRBD1 | . | TRBJ2-7 | TRBV5-8 | CASRRGQGVTVGYF | TGTGCCAGCAGACGAGGACAGGGGGTGACGGTCGGTTACTTC
. | . | TRBJ1-1 | TRBV19 | CASSVTKNTEAFF | TGTGCCAGTAGTGTCACAAAGAACACTGAAGCTTTCTTT
TRBD2 | once | TRBJ2-7 | TRBV28 | CAGREGAPLRSEQYF | TGTGCCGGTCGGGAGGGAGCCCCCCTTAGGAGCGAGCAGTACTTC
. | . | TRBJ1-5 | TRBV5-6 | CASSLRGPRQPQHF | TGTGCCAGCAGCTTGCGGGGTCCTAGGCAGCCCCAGCATTTT
. | . | TRBJ2-3 | TRBV13 | CASSYLVRDTQYF | TGTGCCAGCAGCTACCTCGTGAGAGATACGCAGTATTTT
TRBD1 | . | TRBJ2-2 | TRBV5-1 | CASSLIPPKWTGGMDTGELFF | TGCGCCAGCAGCTTGATCCCCCCTAAATGGACAGGGGGAATGGACACCGGGGAGCTGTTTTTT
. | . | TRBJ2-1 | TRBV30 | CAWSVEGGNEQFF | TGTGCCTGGAGTGTAGAGGGAGGCAATGAGCAGTTCTTC
. | . | TRBJ2-1 | TRBV7-8 | CASSTTPTYSGEQFF | TGTGCCAGCAGTACCACACCGACCTACAGTGGTGAGCAGTTCTTC
. | . | TRBJ1-5 | TRBV6-1 | CASSAFSQKYSNQPQHF | TGTGCCAGCAGTGCTTTCTCACAGAAGTATAGCAATCAGCCCCAGCATTTT
. | . | TRBJ2-2 | TRBV10-3 | CAISEYQPRRTANTGELFF | TGTGCCATCAGTGAGTACCAACCGAGACGGACAGCGAACACCGGGGAGCTGTTTTTT
. | . | TRBJ1-6 | TRBV3-1/TRBV3-2 | CASSHAFGSPLHF | TGTGCCAGCAGCCACGCGTTTGGTTCACCCCTCCACTTT
. | . | TRBJ1-2 | TRBV14 | CASSQSSVFPQVSTF | TGTGCCAGCAGCCAATCTTCGGTTTTTCCCCAGGTGTCCACCTTC
. | . | TRBJ2-5 | TRBV4-1 | CASSRTPGVNKGQETQYF | TGCGCCAGCAGCCGAACCCCCGGAGTTAATAAGGGGCAAGAGACCCAGTACTTC
. | . | TRBJ2-5 | TRBV5-1 | CASSLGDSAETQYF | TGCGCCAGCAGCTTGGGCGACAGCGCGGAGACCCAGTACTTC
. | few | TRBJ1-1 | TRBV9 | CASSVLDLGGAEAFF | TGTGCCAGCAGCGTATTAGATTTAGGGGGGGCTGAAGCTTTCTTT